This T cell receptor beta chain stems from a study of T cell repertoires in cytomegalovirus infection. Study summary: Carrying CMV and the relevant HLA type showed in public TCR beta signatures. Broader study findings: Cumulated frequencies of public TCR beta families served to identify carriers of CMV plus the relevant HLA. HLA-C-restricted CMV clonotypes gave the most frequent clonotype in two of eight donors.

CDR3 length equals 13 residues. V lost 3 bases and J lost 11, with 16 bases in between. From germline, CDR1 is SGHTA and CDR2 FQGNSA. A single record per CDR3 protein comes from TCRdb applying MiXCR to the reads. The sample has roughly 230,000 distinct CDR3 sequences, around 12% seen once. This clonotype occurred many times. Its target is unknown. The V call is TRBV7-2, the J call TRBJ1-1; tentatively, D is TRBD1 (5 bases). Specimen: PBMCs. This receptor was taken from a human donor in good health (CMV status not recorded). Some clones in this sample may be carry-over from other donors' samples. CDR3 residues: CASSLEGWGVAFF. In DNA, the CDR3 is TGTGCCAGCAGCTTGGAAGGTTGGGGGGTTGCTTTCTTT.